These T cell receptor beta chains were read from a single sample in a study of cytomegalovirus exposure and HLA in healthy donors. The table came from immunoSEQ multiplex PCR; TCRdb's copy has only in-frame clones and leaves some out. This table holds some 190,000 clones, about four fifths found once. The sequenced sample was PBMCs. The origin of the receptors is a man between 18 and 35 years old in good health and CMV-seronegative. Each CDR3 is given with its conserved first and last residue. Each record gives: D gene, clone size, V gene, J gene, CDR3 DNA, CDR3 protein. A D gene is named only where the DNA matches it firmly. For some rows the clone size is stated as once, few or many, or as a class when expanded; others skip it.

D gene: TRBD2
clone size: NA
V gene: TRBV10-3
J gene: TRBJ2-5
CDR3 DNA: TGTGCCAGTAGGCTAGCGGACCAAGAGACCCAGTACTTC
CDR3 protein: CASRLADQETQYF

D gene: NA
clone size: NA
V gene: TRBV6-5
J gene: TRBJ2-7
CDR3 DNA: TGTGCCAGCAGTTACTCGACCGGGTACGAGCAGTACTTC
CDR3 protein: CASSYSTGYEQYF

D gene: TRBD2
clone size: NA
V gene: TRBV11-3
J gene: TRBJ2-7
CDR3 DNA: TGTGCCAGCAGCGTCGGGACTAGCGGAAGCTCCTACGAGCAGTACTTC
CDR3 protein: CASSVGTSGSSYEQYF

D gene: NA
clone size: NA
V gene: TRBV27
J gene: TRBJ1-2
CDR3 DNA: TGTGCCAGCGTTAAGAGGCTAGTCAATTACTCCTACTATGGCTACACCTTC
CDR3 protein: CASVKRLVNYSYYGYTF

D gene: NA
clone size: NA
V gene: TRBV5-1
J gene: TRBJ1-1
CDR3 DNA: TGCGCCAGCAGCTTACAGGGTGTGAACACTGAAGCTTTCTTT
CDR3 protein: CASSLQGVNTEAFF

D gene: TRBD1
clone size: NA
V gene: TRBV9
J gene: TRBJ2-3
CDR3 DNA: TGTGCCAGCAGCGTCGACAGGGGAGCGGCAGATACGCAGTATTTT
CDR3 protein: CASSVDRGAADTQYF

D gene: TRBD1
clone size: NA
V gene: TRBV7-9
J gene: TRBJ1-5
CDR3 DNA: TGTTCCAGCAGCATCGGGACAGGGGGGGGCAATCAGCCCCAGCATTTT
CDR3 protein: CSSSIGTGGGNQPQHF

D gene: NA
clone size: few
V gene: TRBV7-9
J gene: TRBJ1-2
CDR3 DNA: TGTGCCAGCAGCTTAGGTGGAGGGAAAGGCTTCTATGGCTACACCTTC
CDR3 protein: CASSLGGGKGFYGYTF

D gene: NA
clone size: NA
V gene: TRBV4-3
J gene: TRBJ1-2
CDR3 DNA: TGCGCCAGCAGCCGAGACAGTACGGGGCTGACCGGAGGGGATGTTAACTATGGCTACACCTTC
CDR3 protein: CASSRDSTGLTGGDVNYGYTF

D gene: NA
clone size: NA
V gene: TRBV28
J gene: TRBJ1-1
CDR3 DNA: TGTGCCAGCAGTTTGACGGGCACTGAAGCTTTCTTT
CDR3 protein: CASSLTGTEAFF

D gene: TRBD1
clone size: NA
V gene: TRBV7-9
J gene: TRBJ1-1
CDR3 DNA: TGTGCCAGCAGTGACAGGGGAGGGAACACTGAAGCTTTCTTT
CDR3 protein: CASSDRGGNTEAFF

D gene: TRBD2
clone size: NA
V gene: TRBV5-1
J gene: TRBJ2-5
CDR3 DNA: TGCGCCAGCAGCTTGCGCGGGGGAGGGACCCAGTACTTC
CDR3 protein: CASSLRGGGTQYF

D gene: TRBD1
clone size: once
V gene: TRBV11-2
J gene: TRBJ2-3
CDR3 DNA: TGTGCCAGCAGGTACGGTGGGACAGGCACAGATACGCAGTATTTT
CDR3 protein: CASRYGGTGTDTQYF

D gene: NA
clone size: NA
V gene: TRBV9
J gene: TRBJ2-3
CDR3 DNA: TGTGCCAGCAGCGGACTGCCGGGAGCGGTCTACACAGATACGCAGTATTTT
CDR3 protein: CASSGLPGAVYTDTQYF

D gene: TRBD1
clone size: NA
V gene: TRBV4-1
J gene: TRBJ1-1
CDR3 DNA: TGCGCCAGCAGCCCGATCCCTACAGGGGTTGCGGACACTGAAGCTTTCTTT
CDR3 protein: CASSPIPTGVADTEAFF

D gene: TRBD1
clone size: few
V gene: TRBV2
J gene: TRBJ2-7
CDR3 DNA: TGTGCCAGCAGTCCTCCCGGGACAGGGGAGAGGAACGAGCAGTACTTC
CDR3 protein: CASSPPGTGERNEQYF

D gene: NA
clone size: few
V gene: TRBV28
J gene: TRBJ1-2
CDR3 DNA: TGTGCCAGCAGTTTTCGAGGGAACCATGGCTACACCTTC
CDR3 protein: CASSFRGNHGYTF

D gene: NA
clone size: few
V gene: TRBV4-1
J gene: TRBJ2-2
CDR3 DNA: TGCGCCAGCAGCCAAGAGAGGTCCGGGGAGCTGTTTTTT
CDR3 protein: CASSQERSGELFF

D gene: NA
clone size: few
V gene: TRBV1
J gene: TRBJ2-1
CDR3 DNA: TGCACCAGCAGCCAAGGCGATTTGACTAGCGGGGGCCCCACGGGGGATGAGCAGTTCTTC
CDR3 protein: CTSSQGDLTSGGPTGDEQFF

D gene: TRBD2
clone size: NA
V gene: TRBV28
J gene: TRBJ2-1
CDR3 DNA: TGTGCCAGCAGCTCACGGACTAGCGGGTTCTACAATGAGCAGTTCTTC
CDR3 protein: CASSSRTSGFYNEQFF

D gene: NA
clone size: NA
V gene: TRBV6-5
J gene: TRBJ2-3
CDR3 DNA: TGTGCCAGCTTCAGGGGCGCAGATACGCAGTATTTT
CDR3 protein: CASFRGADTQYF

D gene: NA
clone size: NA
V gene: TRBV7-9
J gene: TRBJ2-7
CDR3 DNA: TGTGCCAGCAGCTCCGACACGTCCAGCTCCTACGAGCAGTACTTC
CDR3 protein: CASSSDTSSSYEQYF

D gene: TRBD2
clone size: NA
V gene: TRBV10-3
J gene: TRBJ2-1
CDR3 DNA: TGTGCCATCAGAGTCACTAGCGGGAGCTCCTACAATGAGCAGTTCTTC
CDR3 protein: CAIRVTSGSSYNEQFF

D gene: TRBD2
clone size: NA
V gene: TRBV9
J gene: TRBJ2-2
CDR3 DNA: TGTGCCAGCTCCGGGGGACTAGCGGGTGCGGGCGGGGAGCTGTTTTTT
CDR3 protein: CASSGGLAGAGGELFF

D gene: NA
clone size: NA
V gene: TRBV5-1
J gene: TRBJ1-3
CDR3 DNA: TGCGCCAGCAGCAAACCTTCGGGAAGTGGAAACACCATATATTTT
CDR3 protein: CASSKPSGSGNTIYF

D gene: NA
clone size: few
V gene: TRBV29-1
J gene: TRBJ2-2
CDR3 DNA: TGCAGCGCCCTGCCCAGTCTAGACACCGGGGAGCTGTTTTTT
CDR3 protein: CSALPSLDTGELFF

D gene: NA
clone size: NA
V gene: TRBV20-1
J gene: TRBJ1-2
CDR3 DNA: TGCAGTGCCACAGGGTACTATGGCTACACCTTC
CDR3 protein: CSATGYYGYTF

D gene: TRBD1
clone size: NA
V gene: TRBV9
J gene: TRBJ2-3
CDR3 DNA: TGTGCCAGCAGCGTCGCAGGGGGACAAAACACAGATACGCAGTATTTT
CDR3 protein: CASSVAGGQNTDTQYF

D gene: TRBD2
clone size: NA
V gene: TRBV19
J gene: TRBJ2-3
CDR3 DNA: TGTGCCAGCCGACTAGCGGGCACAGATACGCAGTATTTT
CDR3 protein: CASRLAGTDTQYF

D gene: TRBD1
clone size: NA
V gene: TRBV5-4
J gene: TRBJ2-3
CDR3 DNA: TGTGCCAGCAGCTCGGGACAGGGGGTGACAGATACGCAGTATTTT
CDR3 protein: CASSSGQGVTDTQYF

D gene: NA
clone size: NA
V gene: TRBV11-2
J gene: TRBJ2-3
CDR3 DNA: TGTGCCAGCAGCTCCTCGGGCAGGGGAACAGATACGCAGTATTTT
CDR3 protein: CASSSSGRGTDTQYF

D gene: NA
clone size: NA
V gene: TRBV7-8
J gene: TRBJ2-7
CDR3 DNA: TGTGCCAGCAGCCCAGCGGAAGACGAGCAGTACTTC
CDR3 protein: CASSPAEDEQYF

D gene: NA
clone size: NA
V gene: TRBV6-5
J gene: TRBJ1-1
CDR3 DNA: TGTGCCACCGCAGGTACTCAAGGAGCTTTCTTT
CDR3 protein: CATAGTQGAFF

D gene: NA
clone size: NA
V gene: TRBV11-2
J gene: TRBJ2-1
CDR3 DNA: TGTGCCAGCAGACGGGACTCAAACCCATACAATGAGCAGTTCTTC
CDR3 protein: CASRRDSNPYNEQFF

D gene: NA
clone size: NA
V gene: TRBV6-1
J gene: TRBJ1-2
CDR3 DNA: TGTGCCAGCAGCCCTATGCGGGGGGTTGGTGGCTACACCTTC
CDR3 protein: CASSPMRGVGGYTF

D gene: NA
clone size: NA
V gene: TRBV7-2
J gene: TRBJ2-1
CDR3 DNA: TGTGCCAGCAGCTTAGCACAGGGTTACAATGAGCAGTTCTTC
CDR3 protein: CASSLAQGYNEQFF

D gene: NA
clone size: NA
V gene: TRBV7-5
J gene: TRBJ1-1
CDR3 DNA: TGTGCCAGAAGCTCGAGGGGAGGGGACACTGAAGCTTTCTTT
CDR3 protein: CARSSRGGDTEAFF

D gene: TRBD2
clone size: NA
V gene: TRBV2
J gene: TRBJ2-2
CDR3 DNA: TGTGCCAGCAGTGAAGGGGGGGGTCCCACCGGGGAGCTGTTTTTT
CDR3 protein: CASSEGGGPTGELFF

D gene: TRBD1
clone size: NA
V gene: TRBV9
J gene: TRBJ2-2
CDR3 DNA: TGTGCCAGCAGCGGAGACAGGGGGCGCGACGGGGAGCTGTTTTTT
CDR3 protein: CASSGDRGRDGELFF

D gene: NA
clone size: few
V gene: TRBV5-1
J gene: TRBJ2-1
CDR3 DNA: TGCGCCAGCGGGACTTTTCAGAGCTCCTACAATGAGCAGTTCTTC
CDR3 protein: CASGTFQSSYNEQFF

D gene: NA
clone size: NA
V gene: TRBV9
J gene: TRBJ2-7
CDR3 DNA: TGTGCCAGCAGCGTAGACGCCTACCGAGGGTACGAGCAGTACTTC
CDR3 protein: CASSVDAYRGYEQYF

D gene: NA
clone size: NA
V gene: TRBV29-1
J gene: TRBJ2-7
CDR3 DNA: TGCAGCGTTGCGGCAGGGGCGCTTCTTAGCTCCTACGAGCAGTACTTC
CDR3 protein: CSVAAGALLSSYEQYF

D gene: NA
clone size: NA
V gene: TRBV5-6
J gene: TRBJ2-1
CDR3 DNA: TGTGCCAGCAGCGGGACGGACAGCAACTCCTACAATGAGCAGTTCTTC
CDR3 protein: CASSGTDSNSYNEQFF

D gene: TRBD1
clone size: NA
V gene: TRBV28
J gene: TRBJ2-2
CDR3 DNA: TGTGCCAGCTTGGGACAGGGGAACACCGGGGAGCTGTTTTTT
CDR3 protein: CASLGQGNTGELFF

D gene: NA
clone size: NA
V gene: TRBV6-5
J gene: TRBJ1-2
CDR3 DNA: TGTGCCAGCAGTTACTCGAGCGGGACGGGGGGCTACACCTTC
CDR3 protein: CASSYSSGTGGYTF

D gene: TRBD2
clone size: NA
V gene: TRBV6-1
J gene: TRBJ2-7
CDR3 DNA: TGTGCCAGCAGCAGGCGAGGGAGGGTGAGCGAGCAGTACTTC
CDR3 protein: CASSRRGRVSEQYF

D gene: NA
clone size: few
V gene: TRBV11-2
J gene: TRBJ1-4
CDR3 DNA: TGTGCCAGCAGCTTAGATCCTGGCGAAAAACTGTTTTTT
CDR3 protein: CASSLDPGEKLFF

D gene: NA
clone size: NA
V gene: TRBV5-4
J gene: TRBJ2-7
CDR3 DNA: TGTGCCAGCAGCTCAAGGGGGACGATGGAGTACTTC
CDR3 protein: CASSSRGTMEYF

D gene: NA
clone size: NA
V gene: TRBV6-6
J gene: TRBJ2-1
CDR3 DNA: TGTGCCAGCAGATTAAACAATGAGCAGTTCTTC
CDR3 protein: CASRLNNEQFF

D gene: TRBD2
clone size: NA
V gene: TRBV6-1
J gene: TRBJ2-3
CDR3 DNA: TGTGCCAGCAGTAGCGGGGGGGTATCCACAGATACGCAGTATTTT
CDR3 protein: CASSSGGVSTDTQYF

D gene: NA
clone size: once
V gene: TRBV29-1
J gene: TRBJ1-5
CDR3 DNA: TGCAGCGTTGGACAGGGCAATCAGCCCCAGCATTTT
CDR3 protein: CSVGQGNQPQHF

D gene: NA
clone size: NA
V gene: TRBV27
J gene: TRBJ2-2
CDR3 DNA: TGTGCCAGCAGTTTACTCCAGGGAGGCACCGGGGAGCTGTTTTTT
CDR3 protein: CASSLLQGGTGELFF

D gene: TRBD2
clone size: NA
V gene: TRBV10-2
J gene: TRBJ2-2
CDR3 DNA: TGCGCCAGCACCCTAGCGGGAGAGATCACCGGGGAGCTGTTTTTT
CDR3 protein: CASTLAGEITGELFF

D gene: NA
clone size: NA
V gene: TRBV27
J gene: TRBJ2-7
CDR3 DNA: TGTGCCAGCAGTCTTCAGGGTATCTACGAGCAGTACTTC
CDR3 protein: CASSLQGIYEQYF